What follows are 10 T cell receptor beta chains derived from one specimen sequenced in a study of CD8 T cells in Susac syndrome. When the RNA was reverse transcribed, random hexamers were used with an input of about 0.5 to 1 ug. From the immunoSEQ multiplex PCR reads, TCRdb called clonotypes with MiXCR, one entry per CDR3 protein. The sample holds some 100,000 distinct CDR3 sequences; 90% to 95% are singletons and the top ten take 0.093%. The sequenced sample consisted of CD4+ T cells from PBMCs. All receptors derive from a human donor with multiple sclerosis.

The chain combines TRBV20-1 with TRBJ1-4, with D hard to call. Trimming cost V 3 bases and J 8 bases, with 19 bases left between them. The CDR3 consists of 15 residues. The germline V gene has CDR1 DFQATT and CDR2 SNEGSKA (reference sequence). CDR3 coding DNA: TGCAGTGCTAGTGAATCAGGCAGCCGCGGAGAAAAACTGTTTTTT. Translated, it gives CSASESGSRGEKLFF.

This clonotype showed up just once. This rearrangement joins TRBV20-1 to TRBJ1-2; 7 nucleotides line up with TRBD1. Germline CDR1 is DFQATT and CDR2 is SNEGSKA (reference sequence). The CDR3 is 14 residues long. After removal of 5 bases from V and 3 bases from J, the junction contained 9 bases not matched to a gene. As DNA, the CDR3 is TGCAGTGCTCCCCTGACAGGGAGAGACTATGGCTACACCTTC. This gives the protein CSAPLTGRDYGYTF.

This clonotype was seen just once. J is TRBJ1-2 and V is TRBV6-1; TRBD1 might be the D (5 bases). This CDR3 has 12 amino acids. Deletions cut 8 bases from V and 8 bases from J, with 15 bases between. Germline loops: CDR1 MNHNS, CDR2 SASEGT. The CDR3 DNA is TGTGCCAGCGCCTACTCTCAGGGCGGCTACACCTTC. Translated: CASAYSQGGYTF.

The chain links TRBV23-1 to TRBJ1-2; D gene unclear. TRBV23-1 is filed as an ORF, its function uncertain. This CDR3 has 17 amino acids. V was shortened by 3 bases and J by 2 bases, with 19 bases between the two germline ends. The CDR3 here is CASSHPIAEEGNYGYTF. The CDR3 nucleotides are TGCGCCAGCAGTCACCCGATTGCTGAGGAAGGCAACTATGGCTACACCTTC.

This chain connects TRBV5-1 to TRBJ2-1; no firm D call. This CDR3 is built from 14 residues. Germline-derived CDR1 and CDR2 are SGHRS and YFSETQ. V lost 3 bases to trimming and J lost 4 bases, with 11 bases between them. The CDR3 sequence: CASSSSTRYNEQFF. CDR3 bases: TGCGCCAGCAGCTCCTCGACACGTTACAATGAGCAGTTCTTC.

This rearrangement joins TRBV19 to TRBJ2-7; no clear D. Per the germline V gene, CDR1 is LNHDA and CDR2 is SQIVND (reference sequence). Trimming removed 5 bases from V and 7 bases from J, with 27 bases in between. The CDR3 extends over 17 amino acids. The CDR3 is CASSPHRQSRSNGEQYF. CDR3 coding DNA: TGTGCCAGTAGTCCGCACCGGCAGAGCAGATCGAATGGAGAGCAGTACTTC. The full variable domain, rest sourced from reference TRBV19 and TRBJ2-7, is DGGITQSPKYLFRKEGQNVTLSCEQNLNHDAMYWYRQDPGQGLRLIYYSQIVNDFQKGDIAEGYSVSREKKESFPLTVTSAQKNPTAFYLCASSPHRQSRSNGEQYFGPGTRLTVT.

The CDR3 bases are TGCGCCAGCAGCTGGACTAGCGGACAAGAGACCCAGTACTTC. It translates to CASSWTSGQETQYF. The chain recombines TRBV4-1 with TRBJ2-5, with 10 bases fitting TRBD2. The V gene end was trimmed by 5 bases and the J gene end by 2 bases; junction bases not matched to a gene: 2. Germline lookup yields CDR1 MGHRA and CDR2 YSYEKL. CDR3 size: 14 residues.

The V gene is TRBV19, the J gene TRBJ1-6, with 7 bases matching TRBD1. The CDR3 runs to 14 residues. The trim removed 2 bases at V and 10 bases at J, leaving 5 bases unmatched. CDR1 and CDR2 from the germline V gene are LNHDA and SQIVND (reference sequence). CDR3 nucleotides: TGTGCCAGTAGTATAAGGACAGGAGAATCACCCCTCCACTTT. The encoded protein is CASSIRTGESPLHF.

The rearrangement uses TRBV20-1 and TRBJ2-7, with D possibly matching TRBD2 (7 bases). The CDR3 length is 13 residues. With 3 bases removed from V and 3 bases from J, the gap between germline ends came to 12 bases. Germline V gene data show CDR1 as DFQATT and CDR2 as SNEGSKA (reference sequence). In nucleotides, the CDR3 is TGCAGTGCTAGCCGCGGGGGCCGCTACGAGCAGTACTTC. Protein sequence: CSASRGGRYEQYF.

On this clonotype itself: The junction shows a germline mismatch at one end, possibly a read error. The gene calls are TRBV5-1 and TRBJ2-2; the D call may be TRBD1 or TRBD2 (5 bases each). CDR3 length: 16 residues. From germline, CDR1 is SGHRS and CDR2 YFSETQ. Here the CDR3 reads CASSLVGTMNTGELFF. DNA of the CDR3: TGCGCCAGTAGCTTGGTCGGGACCATGAACACCGGGGAGCTGTTTTTT.